The 22 T cell receptor beta chains below were found in one sample sequenced in a study of T cell repertoires in cytomegalovirus infection. Via MiXCR, TCRdb re-called the reads, giving one row per CDR3 protein. Of roughly 500,000 distinct CDR3 sequences listed, 11% are singletons. The material sequenced was PBMCs. The receptors were gathered from a human donor in good health (CMV status not recorded). Some clones in this sample may be carry-over from other donors' samples.

This clonotype was counted at least ten times. The germline gene is not matched at one end of the junction; a read error may be the cause. The J gene is TRBJ1-1, the V gene TRBV19, with unresolved D. The CDR3 extends over 9 amino acids. Germline V gives CDR1 LNHDA, CDR2 SQIVND (reference sequence). The CDR3 DNA reads as TGTGCCAGTAAGTGTAAGGTGGGGTTT. Its translation is CASKCKVGF.

There are many counts of this clonotype. CDR3 nucleotides: TGCGCCAGCAGCCAAGAAGGGCTAGTCTCCTACAATGAGCAGTTCTTC. Its protein product is CASSQEGLVSYNEQFF. V is TRBV4-1 and J is TRBJ2-1; D unresolved. CDR1 and CDR2 from the germline V gene are MGHRA and YSYEKL. The V end lost 0 bases, the J end lost 0 bases, and 9 bases lay between the germline ends. The CDR3 has 16 residues.

This chain connects TRBV7-3 to TRBJ1-1, with 7 bases fitting TRBD1. Germline values: CDR1 SGHTA, CDR2 FQGTGA. V gave up 6 bases and J gave up 8 bases; unmatched junction bases: 9. The CDR3 is made up of 13 amino acids. CDR3 in DNA: TGTGCCAGCAGTCGACGGGACAGCAGAGAAGCTTTCTTT. Amino acids: CASSRRDSREAFF.

This clonotype has a count of ten or more. The junction differs from germline at one of its ends, possibly a read error. The rearrangement joins TRBV7-8 to TRBJ2-2, with 10 nucleotides matching TRBD2. CDR3 length equals 14 residues. CDR1 and CDR2 (germline): SGHVS, FQNEAQ. This chain's CDR3 is CASVGLANTGELFF. The CDR3 nucleotides are TGTGCCAGCGTGGGACTAGCGAATACCGGGGAGCTGTTTTTT.

This clonotype was seen many times. The V gene is TRBV18, the J gene TRBJ1-5; no clear D gene. The CDR3 sequence is 15 residues long. Germline CDR1 is KGHSH and CDR2 is LQKENI. The V gene lost 1 base and the J gene lost 1 base, with 8 bases spanning the gap. This CDR3 is CASSPRGESNQPQHF. CDR3 nucleotides: TGTGCCAGCTCACCACGAGGTGAGAGCAATCAGCCCCAGCATTTT.

V is TRBV10-3 and J is TRBJ2-3; 12 nucleotides agree with TRBD1. The germline gives CDR1 ENHRY, CDR2 SYGVKD. Losses at the gene ends were 10 bases for V and 5 bases for J; bases not matched to a gene: 10. The CDR3 has 15 amino acids. CDR3 protein: CATGTGGENIDTQYF. The DNA for the CDR3 is TGTGCCACCGGGACAGGGGGCGAAAATATAGATACGCAGTATTTT.

This clonotype was counted many times. The chain carries TRBV7-9 and TRBJ1-1; the D is unclear. CDR3 length equals 15 residues. Between the trimmed V and J ends, which lost 1 base and 7 bases, there was a span of 16 bases. Germline lookup yields CDR1 SEHNR and CDR2 FQNEAQ (reference sequence). CDR3 loop: CASSLDVGPLDEAFF. The CDR3 DNA is TGTGCCAGCAGCTTAGACGTCGGGCCCCTCGATGAAGCTTTCTTT.

This clonotype has a count of ten or more. The chain employs TRBV7-6 and TRBJ2-7, with 8 bases fitting TRBD1. V lost 4 bases to trimming and J lost 4 bases; unmatched junction nucleotides: 12. Germline V gene lookup returns CDR1 SGHVS and CDR2 FNYEAQ. The CDR3 runs 16 residues. In nucleotides, the CDR3 is TGTGCCAGCAGCTCTGGTCCGGACAGGGCTGGGTACGAGCAGTACTTC. This codes for CASSSGPDRAGYEQYF.

V is TRBV20-1 and J is TRBJ2-7; the D gene could be TRBD1 or TRBD2 (5 bases each). CDR3 length: 12 residues. CDR1 DFQATT and CDR2 SNEGSKA come from the germline V gene (reference sequence). V lost 5 bases and J 9 bases, leaving 17 bases between the germline ends. CDR3 loop: CSAWDRALGQYF. The CDR3 region has the DNA TGCAGTGCTTGGGACCGCGCTTTGGGGCAGTACTTC.

This clonotype was seen many times. The chain employs TRBV7-8 and TRBJ1-5; D is ambiguous. This CDR3 is 14 amino acids long. Germline values: CDR1 SGHVS, CDR2 FQNEAQ. V lost 4 bases and J lost 4, with 11 bases in between. The CDR3 reads CASSSLDVNQPQHF. CDR3 coding DNA: TGTGCCAGCAGCTCCCTGGACGTAAATCAGCCCCAGCATTTT. The full variable domain, completed using reference TRBV7-8 and TRBJ1-5, is GAGVSQSPRYKVAKRGQDVALRCDPISGHVSLFWYQQALGQGPEFLTYFQNEAQLDKSGLPSDRFFAERPEGSVSTLKIQRTQQEDSAVYLCASSSLDVNQPQHFGDGTRLSIL.

To note about this clonotype: A much larger clone is a single base away; this may be a read error. The chain is built from TRBV12-3 or TRBV12-4 and TRBJ2-7; tentatively, D is TRBD1 (6 bases). The CDR3 runs 15 residues. CDR3 in DNA: TGTACCAGCAGTGGGATCCGGGACACCGGGAACGAGCAGTACTTC. It translates to CTSSGIRDTGNEQYF.

In this sample, this clonotype turned up many times. This sequence joins TRBV7-8 and TRBJ2-5; no clear D gene. The CDR3 covers 16 residues. The V end lost 2 bases, the J end lost 0 bases, and 13 bases lay between the germline ends. CDR1 and CDR2 from the germline V gene are SGHVS and FQNEAQ. The CDR3 nucleotides are TGTGCCAGCAGCTTAAGGGTCTGGCCGAACCAAGAGACCCAGTACTTC. It is translated as CASSLRVWPNQETQYF.

The CDR3 loop is CASSQDPGTSDSYEQYF. In nucleotides, the CDR3 is TGTGCCAGCAGCCAAGATCCCGGGACTAGCGACTCCTACGAGCAGTACTTC. The chain joins TRBV4-2 to TRBJ2-7, with 10 bases identical to TRBD2. The V gene end was trimmed by 0 bases and the J gene end by 0 bases; junction bases not matched to a gene: 5. The CDR3 length is 17 residues. Germline V gene sequence: CDR1 LGHNA, CDR2 YNFKEQ.

The table lists this clonotype with many counts. The chain has TRBV7-8 and TRBJ2-1, with 8 bases lining up with TRBD2. J lost 7 bases, V lost 4 bases, and 12 bases had no gene match. Looked up from germline, CDR1 is SGHVS and CDR2 is FQNEAQ. The CDR3 is made up of 16 amino acids. CDR3 coding DNA: TGTGCCAGCAGCTGCCTCGGGACTAGGGGGTTTAATGAGCAGTTCTTC. It translates to CASSCLGTRGFNEQFF.

This clonotype came up many times. CDR3 coding DNA: TGCAGTGCTCCAGGGGGCGTAGGCACTGAAGCTTTCTTT. Encoded protein: CSAPGGVGTEAFF. The chain uses TRBV20-1 and TRBJ1-1; 8 bases agree with TRBD1. The CDR3 consists of 13 residues. Germline V gives CDR1 DFQATT, CDR2 SNEGSKA (reference sequence). V was clipped by 5 bases and J by 4 bases; unmatched bases: 6.

This clonotype was seen repeatedly, ten times or more. V is TRBV12-3 or TRBV12-4 and J is TRBJ1-1; tentative D call: TRBD1 (5 bases). There are 16 residues in the CDR3. V was trimmed by 2 bases and J by 5 bases, leaving 18 bases between them. CDR3 nucleotides: TGTGCCAGCAGTTTATTACGACCAGGGTTAGGGACTGAAGCTTTCTTT. This encodes CASSLLRPGLGTEAFF.

This clonotype has a count of ten or more. This chain connects TRBV7-9 to TRBJ2-2; tentatively, D is TRBD1 (5 bases). There are 15 residues in the CDR3. Looked up from germline, CDR1 is SEHNR and CDR2 is FQNEAQ (reference sequence). V lost 1 base and J 3 bases, leaving 9 bases between the germline ends. The CDR3 coding sequence is TGTGCCAGCAGCTTAGTCGACAGCTACACCGGGGAGCTGTTTTTT. Its protein product is CASSLVDSYTGELFF.

This clonotype was seen repeatedly, ten times or more. This chain joins TRBV19 and TRBJ1-1; 8 bases are shared with TRBD1. The CDR3 sequence is 13 residues long. Germline trimming cut 6 bases from V and 3 bases from J; bases unmatched to any gene: 3. The germline V gene encodes CDR1 LNHDA and CDR2 SQIVND (reference sequence). The CDR3 coding sequence is TGTGCCAGTAGCAGGGGGCTGGACACTGAAGCTTTCTTT. This encodes CASSRGLDTEAFF.

This chain uses TRBV20-1 with TRBJ2-1, with 7 bases matching TRBD2. Germline CDR1 reads DFQATT; CDR2 reads SNEGSKA (reference sequence). With 6 bases clipped from V and 5 bases from J, the junction kept 28 bases outside the gene matches. CDR3 length: 20 amino acids. DNA of the CDR3: TGCAGTGCATCAAGGTGGGGACTAAGCTCCGGGACGGGAGTGGACAATGAGCAGTTCTTC. Its protein product is CSASRWGLSSGTGVDNEQFF.

This clonotype was counted at least ten times. The chain couples TRBV4-1 to TRBJ2-4; a weak D match, TRBD2 (7 bases). V was trimmed by 5 bases and J by 0 bases, leaving 17 bases between them. Looked up from germline, CDR1 is MGHRA and CDR2 is YSYEKL. The CDR3 covers 17 residues. Here the CDR3 reads CASSSEGGILAKNIQYF. In DNA, the CDR3 is TGCGCCAGCAGCTCAGAGGGGGGGATACTAGCCAAAAACATTCAGTACTTC.

The J gene is TRBJ1-3, the V gene TRBV14; D unclear. This CDR3 is 16 amino acids long. Trimming removed 1 base at V and 0 bases at J, with 10 bases between. Germline V gives CDR1 SGHDN, CDR2 FVKESK. Here the CDR3 DNA reads TGTGCCAGCAGCCAAGTTACTACGATCTCTGGAAACACCATATATTTT. Its translation: CASSQVTTISGNTIYF.

The rearrangement joins TRBV14 to TRBJ1-2; D is undetermined. Germline lookup yields CDR1 SGHDN and CDR2 FVKESK. CDR3 length equals 15 residues. V was clipped by 1 base and J by 3 bases, with 12 bases between them. CDR3 sequence (DNA): TGTGCCAGCAGCCAAGGACGAGGCCGGGACTATGGCTACACCTTC. Protein product: CASSQGRGRDYGYTF.